This passage covers 16 T cell receptor beta chains from one sample sequenced in a study of long-term antiretroviral therapy in people with HIV. An immunoSEQ assay, version v3.0, was performed at survey level. Data came from immunoSEQ multiplex PCR; TCRdb stores just in-frame clones and leaves some out. The table includes approximately 32,000 clones, roughly 80% detected once. Sequences were derived from unsorted PBMCs, sampled 0.4 years before starting antiretroviral therapy. These receptor sequences come from a young man with HIV.

The chain is built from TRBV27 and TRBJ1-1; D gene ambiguous. Trimming removed 6 bases at V and 3 bases at J, with 14 bases between. CDR1 and CDR2 from the germline V gene are MNHEY and SMNVEV (reference sequence). The CDR3 runs to 14 residues. The CDR3 region is CASSQTGRYTEAFF. CDR3 DNA sequence: TGTGCCAGCAGCCAAACCGGACGCTACACTGAAGCTTTCTTT.

The gene calls are TRBV6-1 and TRBJ1-2; no definite D call. The CDR3 has 13 amino acids. CDR1 and CDR2 (germline): MNHNS, SASEGT. V dropped 4 bases and J dropped 5 bases, with 11 bases sitting between them. CDR3 DNA sequence: TGTGCCAGCAGTGTCTGGGCCGAGTATGGCTACACCTTC. This gives the protein CASSVWAEYGYTF.

The chain combines TRBV5-6 with TRBJ1-2, with D possibly matching TRBD1 (6 bases). The germline CDR1 and CDR2 sequences are SGHDT and YYEEEE. V lost 2 bases and J lost 4, with 12 bases in between. The CDR3 totals 14 residues. The CDR3 sequence is CASSFSGDVYGYTF. The CDR3 DNA reads TGTGCCAGCAGCTTTTCAGGGGACGTCTATGGCTACACCTTC.

The chain uses TRBV25-1 and TRBJ1-1, with 9 bases identical to TRBD1. J gave up 3 bases and V 1 base, and 3 bases lay outside the gene matches. The CDR3 covers 15 residues. Per the germline V gene, CDR1 is MGHDK and CDR2 is SYGVNS. The CDR3 sequence is CASSELQGAHTEAFF. DNA for the CDR3: TGTGCCAGCAGTGAATTACAGGGGGCGCACACTGAAGCTTTCTTT.

This clone was recorded once. DNA for the CDR3: TGTGCCAGCAGCACGGACAGGATGACCTACGAGCAGTACTTC. It specifies CASSTDRMTYEQYF. The chain links TRBV13 to TRBJ2-7; 7 bases line up with TRBD1. Losses at the gene ends were 5 bases for V and 2 bases for J; bases not matched to a gene: 6. Germline V gene sequence: CDR1 PRHDT, CDR2 FYEKMQ (reference sequence). This CDR3 contains 14 residues. Using reference TRBV13 and TRBJ2-7 for the parts outside the CDR3, the full variable domain is AAGVIQSPRHLIKEKRETATLKCYPIPRHDTVYWYQQGPGQDPQFLISFYEKMQSDKGSIPDRFSAQQFSDYHSELNMSSLELGDSALYFCASSTDRMTYEQYFGPGTRLTVT.

A single count supports this clone. In DNA, the CDR3 is TGTGCCAGCATGCACCGCAGGGAAGCTTTCTTT. This codes for CASMHRREAFF. The chain carries TRBV27 and TRBJ1-1; D gene unclear. Per germline, CDR1 MNHEY and CDR2 SMNVEV (reference sequence). The germline V and J ends were trimmed by 7 bases and 8 bases, with 11 bases remaining between them. CDR3 size: 11 residues.

The rearrangement joins TRBV2 to TRBJ2-2; the match to TRBD2 covers 8 bases. CDR1 is SNHLY, CDR2 FYNNEI, per germline. Trimming removed 6 bases from V and 1 base from J; junction bases left unmatched: 1. CDR3 length equals 14 residues. Here the CDR3 reads CASRLAENTGELFF. CDR3 nucleotide sequence: TGTGCCAGCAGACTAGCGGAGAACACCGGGGAGCTGTTTTTT.

The chain is built from TRBV4-3 and TRBJ2-1; 7 bases match TRBD2. From germline, CDR1 is LGHNA and CDR2 YSLEER. The CDR3 loop spans 14 amino acids. V shed 2 bases, J shed 7 bases, and the junction held 5 bases outside the gene matches. CDR3 coding DNA: TGCGCCAGCAGCCAACCAGGACTAGTTAATGAGCAGTTCTTC. It is translated as CASSQPGLVNEQFF.

This rearrangement joins TRBV4-1 to TRBJ2-7; the D gene is possibly TRBD2 (6 bases). The V and J ends lost 2 bases and 2 bases respectively, with 22 bases between them. Germline CDR1 MGHRA, CDR2 YSYEKL. There are 18 residues in the CDR3. In DNA, the CDR3 is TGCGCCAGCAGCCAAAGGATTTCTCAAGCGGGCCTGACCTACGAGCAGTACTTC. Translating gives CASSQRISQAGLTYEQYF.

The chain has TRBV7-9 and TRBJ2-4, with D perhaps matching TRBD1 or TRBD2 (5 bases each). V lost 5 bases and J 7 bases, leaving 15 bases between the germline ends. CDR3 length: 14 amino acids. Per germline, CDR1 SEHNR and CDR2 FQNEAQ (reference sequence). CDR3 nucleotide sequence: TGTGCCAGCAGCCCCGGGGCGGGTTATAACATTCAGTACTTC. Translated, it gives CASSPGAGYNIQYF.

This chain joins TRBV7-8 and TRBJ2-1; weak D call: TRBD2 (7 bases). Per germline, CDR1 SGHVS and CDR2 FQNEAQ. The ends were cut back, 1 base at V and 7 bases at J, with 23 bases in the middle. This CDR3 is built from 18 residues. The CDR3 DNA sequence: TGTGCCAGCAGCTTAGGATGGCGGGGGCCCACCTCGGGGAATGAGCAGTTCTTC. It specifies CASSLGWRGPTSGNEQFF.

The V call is TRBV27, the J call TRBJ1-4, with a weak D call TRBD1 (5 bases). Germline assignment: CDR1 MNHEY and CDR2 SMNVEV (reference sequence). CDR3 length: 15 amino acids. Trimming took 3 bases from V and 7 from J, leaving 15 bases between them. This chain's CDR3 is CASSFFGGVGEKLFF. For the CDR3, the DNA is TGTGCCAGCAGTTTTTTCGGGGGTGTTGGTGAAAAACTGTTTTTT.

The sample holds a few counts of this clone. J is TRBJ1-2 and V is TRBV28; 10 nucleotides agree with TRBD1. The CDR3 has 15 residues. CDR1 and CDR2 (germline): MDHEN, SYDVKM. Unmatched junction bases numbered 5, after V lost 6 bases and J lost 1 base. The CDR3 spells CASRRQGAVNYGYTF. CDR3 DNA: TGTGCCAGCAGGCGACAGGGGGCGGTTAACTATGGCTACACCTTC.

The chain carries TRBV19 and TRBJ1-5; no firm D call. The CDR3 sequence is 14 residues long. CDR1 and CDR2 (germline): LNHDA, SQIVND (reference sequence). Trimming pared 4 bases from V and 6 bases from J, leaving 13 bases between. CDR3 DNA sequence: TGTGCCAGTAGTACGAGGCGGGTAGGTCAGCCCCAGCATTTT. Translation gives CASSTRRVGQPQHF.

This clone was found once. The chain combines TRBV6-5 with TRBJ1-2; 9 positions match TRBD1. V shed 4 bases and J 6 bases; nucleotides not matched to a gene: 9. The CDR3 loop spans 15 amino acids. CDR1 and CDR2 (germline): MNHEY, SVGAGI. The CDR3 sequence: CASSSPGQGFDGYTF. The CDR3 nucleotides are TGTGCCAGCAGTTCACCGGGACAGGGATTCGATGGCTACACCTTC.

The chain uses TRBV7-6 and TRBJ1-3; D uncertain. Germline V lookup: CDR1 SGHVS, CDR2 FNYEAQ. V lost 3 bases to trimming and J lost 3 bases, with 18 bases between them. This CDR3 comprises 17 residues. The DNA of the CDR3 is TGTGCCAGCAGCTTTTCCCCCACCGGTACTCTTGGAAACACCATATATTTT. It codes for CASSFSPTGTLGNTIYF.